This T cell receptor (beta chain) was sequenced in a study of blood T cell repertoires in COVID-19. Germline lookup yields CDR1 SGDLS and CDR2 YYNGEE. V trimming: 7 bases; J trimming: 0 bases; junction bases outside the gene matches: 11. The CDR3 contains 17 residues. Original processing notes: Using reference gene primer amplification, nucleated cell counts were estimated. Profiling relied on immunoSEQ multiplex PCR, and the TCRdb table lists in-frame clones only, not all of them. The V and J calls and clone size come from that table; D and trimming were worked out from the DNA. The data show 250,000 to 300,000 clones, with approximately 87% seen just once and roughly 4.5% held by the top ten.

The chain couples TRBV9 to TRBJ2-1; 9 bases agree with TRBD2. The origin of this receptor is a man in his fifties or sixties who had recovered from COVID-19. Specimen: peripheral blood. The CDR3: CASAPPLSGSSYNEQFF. The CDR3 DNA reads as TGTGCCAGCGCCCCCCCCCTTAGCGGGAGCTCCTACAATGAGCAGTTCTTC.